This T cell receptor (beta chain) was sequenced in a study of stem cell transplantation in POMP-related autoinflammatory disease. Whole-study context: Pre-transplant patients had naive-skewed CD4+ T cells and few CD8+ T cells.

Whole-study results and caveats: Patients with PRAID showed a restricted number of unique TRB V-J gene pairings. Across all analyzed T-cell subsets, patients with PRAID tended toward reduced diversity and increased clonality.

The data were produced by immunoSEQ multiplex PCR, yet TCRdb's version contains in-frame clones alone and is incomplete. Here the sample spans over 25,000 clones, 70% to 90% being singletons. This clone was counted a single time. The antigen is not known. The V and J ends lost 0 bases and 3 bases, in that order; junction bases with no gene match: 8. The CDR3 is made up of 17 amino acids. The germline CDR1 and CDR2 sequences are LGHNA and YNFKEQ. This TCR came from a human donor with POMP-related autoinflammation and immune dysregulation (PRAID). The sample consisted of CD4+ T cells from PBMCs, taken before stem cell transplantation. The chain carries TRBV4-2 and TRBJ2-3; 8 nucleotides match TRBD2. Here the CDR3 reads CASSQEPGLGKTDTQYF. The CDR3 DNA follows: TGTGCCAGCAGCCAAGAACCGGGACTAGGGAAAACAGATACGCAGTATTTT.